This T cell receptor beta chain was retrieved from a study of cytomegalovirus exposure and HLA in healthy donors. Study in general: The 100 to 150 validation repertoires were reported in a later analysis to have been generated on the same platform as the approximately 700 first-cohort repertoires.

The donors belonged to the approximately 120-subject validation cohort, separate from the approximately 700-subject first cohort. Measured with immunoSEQ multiplex PCR; TCRdb has only the in-frame clones, and not every one. The sample holds over 250,000 clones; roughly 85% are singletons and the top ten take less than 1.2%. As regards this clone: As yet, its antigen is unknown.

Whole-study results and caveats: For most TCR sequences rarity was the rule, although some public TCRs occurred in many donors. The TCR clusters that emerged in the first cohort tended, a later analysis found, to co-occur in the approximately 110 validation repertoires.

Material: PBMCs. This receptor was identified in a woman aged 18-35 years in good health and CMV-seronegative.

The CDR3 bases are TGCGCCAGCAGCCAAGACAGGGGCGGCACTGAAGCTTTCTTT. It specifies CASSQDRGGTEAFF. The chain uses TRBV4-1 and TRBJ1-1; a possible D gene is TRBD1 (6 bases). The germline gives CDR1 MGHRA, CDR2 YSYEKL. The V and J ends lost 0 bases and 4 bases respectively, with 9 bases between them. The CDR3 length is 14 residues.